These T cell receptor beta chains were read from a single sample in a study of blood T cell repertoires in COVID-19. The table came from immunoSEQ multiplex PCR; TCRdb's copy has only in-frame clones and leaves some out. The table lists fewer than 400,000 clones, about 85% of them singletons. The specimen was PBMCs or T cells enriched from blood (not recorded which). All receptors come from a woman in her thirties who had been exposed to COVID-19. CDR3s include the opening cysteine and the closing phenylalanine or tryptophan. The D gene is left open where the match is weak. Clone size is not always given. Where it is, it says once, few, many or a class for expanded clones.

V,J,D,size,CDR3,DNA
TRBV10-3,TRBJ2-2,-,-,CAIIRGNTGELFF,TGTGCCATCATCCGAGGAAACACCGGGGAGCTGTTTTTT
TRBV7-9,TRBJ1-2,-,-,CASSGSGYGYTF,TGTGCCAGCAGCGGGTCAGGCTATGGCTACACCTTC
TRBV11-1,TRBJ1-1,-,-,CASSTSGLMNTEAFF,TGTGCCAGCAGCACTTCGGGACTGATGAACACTGAAGCTTTCTTT
TRBV7-8,TRBJ1-2,TRBD1,few,CASSLQGLYGYTF,TGTGCCAGCAGCCTACAGGGGTTATATGGCTACACCTTC
TRBV28,TRBJ1-5,-,-,CASTPPLSNQPQHF,TGTGCCAGCACCCCTCCACTTAGCAATCAGCCCCAGCATTTT
TRBV7-9,TRBJ1-1,-,-,CASSSTLQGVGTEAFF,TGTGCCAGCAGCTCCACCCTACAGGGAGTCGGCACTGAAGCTTTCTTT
TRBV19,TRBJ1-2,-,few,CASSSQRGAMAGYTF,TGTGCCAGTAGCTCACAGCGGGGGGCGATGGCTGGCTACACCTTC
TRBV2,TRBJ1-2,-,-,CASSTGNVGYTF,TGTGCCAGCAGCACAGGGAATGTTGGCTACACCTTC
TRBV28,TRBJ1-5,TRBD1,-,CASSTTGTGSLEPQHF,TGTGCCAGCAGTACTACCGGGACAGGGTCCCTAGAGCCCCAGCATTTT
TRBV7-8,TRBJ1-2,-,-,CASSLADRNRFYGYTF,TGTGCCAGCAGCTTAGCGGACAGAAATCGCTTCTATGGCTACACCTTC
TRBV15,TRBJ2-7,-,-,CATSRGPDSSYEQYF,TGTGCCACCAGCAGAGGTCCGGACAGTTCCTACGAGCAGTACTTC
TRBV27,TRBJ2-1,TRBD2,many,CASSPIPGTSGISYNEQFF,TGTGCCAGCAGTCCAATCCCCGGGACTAGCGGGATCTCCTACAATGAGCAGTTCTTC
TRBV28,TRBJ1-5,-,few,CASSYQGRSNQPQHF,TGTGCCAGCAGTTACCAGGGGAGAAGCAATCAGCCCCAGCATTTT
TRBV7-9,TRBJ1-1,-,-,CASSSDWNRDTEAFF,TGTGCCAGCAGCTCCGATTGGAACCGGGACACTGAAGCTTTCTTT
TRBV29-1,TRBJ1-5,-,-,CSVRLGGNQPQHF,TGCAGCGTCCGACTCGGGGGCAATCAGCCCCAGCATTTT
TRBV5-4,TRBJ2-7,-,-,CASSLRGGSHEQYF,TGTGCCAGCAGCTTACGTGGAGGGAGCCACGAGCAGTACTTC
TRBV16,TRBJ2-7,TRBD1,-,CASSPNMGQGMYEQYF,TGTGCCAGCAGCCCCAACATGGGACAGGGAATGTACGAGCAGTACTTC
TRBV4-2,TRBJ1-4,TRBD1,-,CASSQGQGVSTNEKLFF,TGTGCCAGCAGCCAGGGACAGGGGGTATCCACTAATGAAAAACTGTTTTTT
TRBV5-4,TRBJ2-5,-,-,CASSSTLRQGGETQYF,TGTGCCAGCAGCTCCACCCTTCGGCAGGGAGGAGAGACCCAGTACTTC
TRBV11-3,TRBJ2-1,-,-,CASSLGGRSYEQFF,TGTGCCAGCAGCTTAGGGGGGCGGAGCTATGAGCAGTTCTTC
TRBV6-5,TRBJ1-5,-,-,CASSLGRGQPQHF,TGTGCCAGCAGTTTAGGGAGAGGTCAGCCCCAGCATTTT
TRBV28,TRBJ1-1,-,-,CASSLPEEATEAFF,TGTGCCAGCAGTTTACCGGAGGAGGCCACTGAAGCTTTCTTT
TRBV9,TRBJ2-7,-,-,CASSPTGNSYEQYF,TGTGCCAGCAGCCCGACAGGAAACTCCTACGAGCAGTACTTC
TRBV27,TRBJ1-1,-,-,CASSVSGVFGTEAFF,TGTGCCAGCAGTGTATCAGGGGTATTCGGCACTGAAGCTTTCTTT
TRBV30,TRBJ2-7,-,-,CAWRGLSYEQYF,TGTGCCTGGAGGGGGCTGAGCTACGAGCAGTACTTC
TRBV28,TRBJ2-7,TRBD1,-,CASSGSGTVRYEQYF,TGTGCCAGCAGTGGGTCGGGGACAGTCCGCTACGAGCAGTACTTC
TRBV5-6,TRBJ2-1,TRBD2,-,CASSKRGLGPHNEQFF,TGTGCCAGCTCAAAACGTGGACTAGGTCCACACAATGAGCAGTTCTTC
TRBV10-2,TRBJ1-1,TRBD1,few,CASSEATGADNTEAFF,TGCGCCAGCAGTGAGGCGACAGGGGCGGACAACACTGAAGCTTTCTTT
TRBV4-1,TRBJ2-3,TRBD2,-,CASSQDLRLAAQYF,TGCGCCAGCAGCCAAGATCTGAGACTAGCGGCGCAGTATTTT
TRBV19,TRBJ2-2,-,-,CASSYSWRLNTGELFF,TGTGCCAGTAGTTATTCTTGGCGGTTGAACACCGGGGAGCTGTTTTTT
TRBV7-7,TRBJ2-5,TRBD2,-,CASSSGLAGALLYQETQYF,TGTGCTAGCAGCTCGGGACTAGCGGGGGCCCTTCTGTACCAAGAGACCCAGTACTTC
TRBV10-3,TRBJ2-3,-,-,CAISGPQASTQYF,TGTGCCATCAGTGGGCCCCAAGCGAGTACGCAGTATTTT
TRBV7-8,TRBJ2-7,TRBD2,-,CASTASGGSSYEQYF,TGTGCCAGCACCGCTAGCGGGGGTTCCTCCTACGAGCAGTACTTC
TRBV4-1,TRBJ2-5,-,-,CASNQGRGETQYF,TGCGCCAGCAACCAGGGTCGGGGAGAGACCCAGTACTTC
TRBV28,TRBJ1-1,-,once,CASRGEALVDEAFF,TGTGCCAGCAGGGGGGAGGCCCTAGTCGATGAAGCTTTCTTT
TRBV12-3/TRBV12-4,TRBJ2-7,-,-,CASSFGQGYEQYF,TGTGCCAGCAGTTTCGGTCAGGGATACGAGCAGTACTTC
TRBV28,TRBJ2-7,TRBD1,-,CASSFVGGQAYEQYF,TGTGCCAGCAGTTTTGTCGGAGGACAGGCCTACGAGCAGTACTTC
TRBV21-1,TRBJ1-2,-,-,CASSKESDRRRGYTF,TGTGCCAGCAGCAAAGAATCGGACAGGAGGCGTGGCTACACCTTC
TRBV7-9,TRBJ2-7,-,-,CASSPAYEQYF,TGTGCCAGCAGCCCCGCCTACGAGCAGTACTTC
TRBV3-1/TRBV3-2,TRBJ2-7,TRBD2,-,CASSLGTSSFEQYF,TGTGCCAGCAGCCTCGGGACTAGCAGTTTCGAGCAGTACTTC
TRBV10-2,TRBJ1-5,-,-,CASSLGRGGNSNQPQHF,TGCGCCAGCAGTCTGGGCAGAGGGGGTAATAGCAATCAGCCCCAGCATTTT
TRBV19,TRBJ2-7,TRBD1,few,CASSIRVARGIYEQYF,TGTGCCAGTAGCATAAGGGTGGCCAGGGGGATCTACGAGCAGTACTTC
TRBV9,TRBJ2-1,-,once,CASSPMPSSYNEQFF,TGTGCCAGCAGCCCCATGCCGAGCTCCTACAATGAGCAGTTCTTC
TRBV27,TRBJ1-2,-,-,CASSRRGVFDGYTF,TGTGCCAGCAGTCGCAGGGGAGTGTTTGATGGCTACACCTTC
TRBV7-9,TRBJ1-2,-,-,CASSLPSGVRGYTF,TGTGCCAGCAGCTTACCTTCCGGGGTCCGAGGCTACACCTTC
TRBV27,TRBJ2-7,TRBD2,once,CASSFFGLAGQGKQYF,TGTGCCAGCAGTTTCTTCGGTCTAGCGGGGCAGGGGAAGCAGTACTTC
TRBV3-1/TRBV3-2,TRBJ2-3,TRBD2,once,CASSQVLAGDRDTQYF,TGTGCCAGCAGCCAAGTGCTAGCGGGAGATAGAGATACGCAGTATTTT
TRBV6-5,TRBJ1-1,TRBD1,-,CASRLDRDTEAFF,TGTGCCAGTCGCCTGGACAGGGATACTGAAGCTTTCTTT